This T cell receptor beta chain was recovered during a study of PD-1 blockade in classical Hodgkin lymphoma. Study results and caveats: Partial responders and progressors had significantly lower baseline TCR diversity. Compared with healthy donors, newly diagnosed patients reportedly showed lower baseline TCR diversity.

The assay was immunoSEQ multiplex PCR, and TCRdb's table has in-frame clones only and misses some. The sample lists 20,000 to 25,000 clones; approximately 80% were seen once. After removal of 6 bases from V and 4 bases from J, the junction contained 19 bases not matched to a gene. The germline V gene encodes CDR1 SNHLY and CDR2 FYNNEI. CDR3 length: 18 amino acids. Following autologous stem cell transplantation, relapse occurred in every patient, and exposure to brentuximab vedotin varied. A note on this clone: Its antigen is unidentified.

Sequencing used peripheral blood mononuclear cells (PBMCs), obtained before the second cycle of nivolumab. The clonotype comes from a human donor with classical Hodgkin lymphoma. The J gene is TRBJ2-3, the V gene TRBV2; 7 positions match TRBD2. CDR3 DNA sequence: TGTGCCAGCAGCAGCGGGAACTCCCTGGTAATACTCGCAGATACGCAGTATTTT. Protein: CASSSGNSLVILADTQYF.